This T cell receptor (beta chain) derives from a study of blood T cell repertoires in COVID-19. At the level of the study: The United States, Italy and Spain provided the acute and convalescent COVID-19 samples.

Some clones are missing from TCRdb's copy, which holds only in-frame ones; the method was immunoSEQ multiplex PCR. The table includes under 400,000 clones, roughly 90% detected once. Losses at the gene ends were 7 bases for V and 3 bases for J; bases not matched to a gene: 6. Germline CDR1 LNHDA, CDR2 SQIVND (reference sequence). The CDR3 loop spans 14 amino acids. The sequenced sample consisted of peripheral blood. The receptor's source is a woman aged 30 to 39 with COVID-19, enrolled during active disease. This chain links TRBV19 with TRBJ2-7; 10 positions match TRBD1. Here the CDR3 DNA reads TGTGCCAGTAAACCGGGACAGGGGTACTACGAGCAGTACTTC. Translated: CASKPGQGYYEQYF.